This T cell receptor beta chain was observed in a study of cytomegalovirus exposure and HLA in healthy donors. Clones were read by immunoSEQ multiplex PCR, and TCRdb kept only the in-frame ones, dropping some. The table records 76,000 or so clones, around 94% of them present only once. The donors were members of the roughly 130-subject validation cohort (separate from the approximately 670-subject first cohort). V lost 4 bases and J 0 bases, leaving 19 bases between the germline ends. CDR3 length: 17 amino acids. Germline CDR1 reads SGHVS; CDR2 reads FQNEAQ. The sample holds a few counts of this clone. The antigen is unknown. Study outcomes and limitations: According to the study, around 160 TCR beta chains were cytomegalovirus-associated. According to reports, the classifier identified cytomegalovirus status with high specificity and sensitivity. TCR clusters originating in the first cohort tended to co-occur in the 120 validation repertoires, according to a later analysis.

The sequence derives from a woman between 18 and 29 years old in good health and CMV-seropositive. This chain links TRBV7-8 with TRBJ2-7; possibly TRBD2 for D (6 bases). The sequencing sample was made of PBMCs. Here the CDR3 DNA reads TGTGCCAGCAGCTCCAACGATGGCGGGACGGACTCCTACGAGCAGTACTTC. The encoded protein is CASSSNDGGTDSYEQYF.